Listed here are 8 T cell receptor beta chains from one sample, sequenced in a study of T cell responses to AZD1222 COVID-19 vaccine. TCRdb keeps only in-frame clones here, not all; method: immunoSEQ multiplex PCR. Of roughly 150,000 clones detected, 85% to 95% appear once; the ten largest clones hold 5.1%. Sequenced material: peripheral blood, taken on day 0 of AZD1222 vaccination. The receptor set was obtained from an adult in good health.

This chain links TRBV27 with TRBJ1-3; 7 nucleotides agree with TRBD1. Germline V gene sequence: CDR1 MNHEY, CDR2 SMNVEV (reference sequence). Germline trimming cut 3 bases from V and 5 bases from J; bases unmatched to any gene: 16. This CDR3 comprises 18 residues. The CDR3 sequence: CASSFTGPGQGGRNTIYF. The CDR3, as DNA: TGTGCCAGCAGTTTTACGGGCCCCGGGCAGGGGGGAAGAAACACCATATATTTT.

This clone was seen a single time. The J gene is TRBJ2-2, the V gene TRBV12-3 or TRBV12-4, with unresolved D. CDR3 length: 12 amino acids. V gave up 7 bases and J gave up 4 bases, with 7 bases separating them. CDR3 in DNA: TGTGCCAGCAACGTGGGCACCGGGGAGCTGTTTTTT. Protein product: CASNVGTGELFF.

This clone has just one count. The chain is built from TRBV7-2 and TRBJ1-3; D unresolved. The CDR3 length is 15 residues. The germline gives CDR1 SGHTA, CDR2 FQGNSA. V lost 3 bases, J lost 4 bases, and 13 bases lay in between. CDR3 residues: CASSFLGQLGNTIYF. CDR3 nucleotides: TGTGCCAGCAGCTTCCTCGGGCAGCTCGGAAACACCATATATTTT. The variable domain in full, completed from reference TRBV7-2 and TRBJ1-3, reads GAGVSQSPSNKVTEKGKDVELRCDPISGHTALYWYRQSLGQGLEFLIYFQGNSAPDKSGLPSDRFSAERTGGSVSTLTIQRTQQEDSAVYLCASSFLGQLGNTIYFGEGSWLTVV.

CDR3 DNA: TGTGCCAGCAGCTTCACAGGGGACACTGAAGCTTTCTTT. Encoded protein: CASSFTGDTEAFF. The J gene is TRBJ1-1, the V gene TRBV11-1; 7 bases are shared with TRBD1. CDR1 and CDR2 (germline): SGHAT, FQDESV (reference sequence). This CDR3 is 13 amino acids long. V lost 3 bases, J lost 3 bases, and 1 base stayed unmatched.

The gene calls are TRBV27 and TRBJ1-1; 10 bases agree with TRBD1. J lost 0 bases, V lost 6 bases, and 10 bases had no gene match. Germline V gene lookup returns CDR1 MNHEY and CDR2 SMNVEV (reference sequence). The CDR3 length is 17 residues. This CDR3 is CASRDLTGGLMNTEAFF. CDR3 coding DNA: TGTGCCAGCAGGGACCTGACAGGGGGCCTCATGAACACTGAAGCTTTCTTT.

The V and J genes are TRBV3-1 (or the pseudogene TRBV3-2) and TRBJ1-1; the D is unclear. The V and J ends lost 4 bases and 2 bases respectively, with 8 bases between them. Germline values: CDR1 LGHDT, CDR2 YNNKEL (reference sequence). The CDR3 has 13 amino acids. CDR3 nucleotides: TGTGCCAGCAGCCCCCTGGGAAACACTGAAGCTTTCTTT. This sequence encodes CASSPLGNTEAFF.

The chain couples TRBV2 to TRBJ2-7; no definite D call. V gave up 7 bases and J gave up 6 bases, with 16 bases separating them. The germline V gene encodes CDR1 SNHLY and CDR2 FYNNEI. The CDR3 has 13 amino acids. The CDR3 nucleotides read TGTGCCAGCACCCCACCCTTCCTGGTCGAGCAGTACTTC. Encoded protein: CASTPPFLVEQYF.

The chain recombines TRBV7-9 with TRBJ1-4, with D perhaps TRBD1 (5 bases). Per the germline V gene, CDR1 is SEHNR and CDR2 is FQNEAQ (reference sequence). The length of the CDR3 is 12 residues. The germline V and J ends were trimmed by 11 bases and 4 bases, with 11 bases remaining between them. CDR3 protein: CALGTLNEKLFF. CDR3 sequence (DNA): TGTGCCCTCGGGACCCTTAATGAAAAACTGTTTTTT.